The rows below give T cell receptor beta chains drawn from one sample of a study of blood T cell repertoires in COVID-19. Repertoires were generated with immunoSEQ multiplex PCR, while TCRdb's copy carries only in-frame clones and drops some. Here the sample spans about 180,000 clones, roughly 82% being singletons. Source material: PBMCs or T cells enriched from blood (not recorded which). These receptors all stem from a woman in her twenties or thirties who had recovered from COVID-19. The CDR3 runs from the conserved cysteine through the conserved F or W. D genes are given only for firm matches. Not every row has a clone size; where given, it reads once, few, many or a size class.

d_gene | j_gene | v_gene | abundance | CDR3nt | CDR3aa
- | TRBJ1-1 | TRBV28 | - | TGTGCCAGCAGTTTCTTTATACAGAAGAACACTGAAGCTTTCTTT | CASSFFIQKNTEAFF
- | TRBJ2-3 | TRBV19 | - | TGTGCCAGTAGTCCCTCCGGGGCAGATACGCAGTATTTT | CASSPSGADTQYF
TRBD2 | TRBJ2-1 | TRBV27 | - | TGTGCCAGCAGTTTCCGACTACTAGCGGGAGCGGGTGAGCAGTTCTTC | CASSFRLLAGAGEQFF
- | TRBJ1-2 | TRBV7-3 | - | TGTGCCGGTCTAGAAGGACAGCCCCTAGTTGGCTATGGCTACACCTTC | CAGLEGQPLVGYGYTF
TRBD1 | TRBJ2-7 | TRBV5-1 | - | TGCGCCAGCAGCTTGGGCGGGACAGGAGTCTACGAGCAGTACTTC | CASSLGGTGVYEQYF
TRBD1 | TRBJ2-7 | TRBV10-3 | - | TGTGCCATAGGGGACAGGGGAGACTACGAGCAGTACTTC | CAIGDRGDYEQYF
- | TRBJ1-5 | TRBV2 | - | TGTGCCAGCAGTGTAGAAGAGCCCTTGAATCAGCCCCAGCATTTT | CASSVEEPLNQPQHF
- | TRBJ1-4 | TRBV28 | - | TGTGCCAGCGGCCCAAATGAAAAACTGTTTTTT | CASGPNEKLFF
- | TRBJ1-1 | TRBV6-5 | few | TGTGCCAGCTCAGGCGGAGGGGAAGCTTTCTTT | CASSGGGEAFF
- | TRBJ2-1 | TRBV3-1/TRBV3-2 | once | TGTGCCAGCAGCCAAGAGGCAGTTGTAGGGGGCAATGAGCAGTTCTTC | CASSQEAVVGGNEQFF
- | TRBJ2-1 | TRBV19 | - | TGTGCCAGTAGTAGGACTGGGGGGAATGAGCAGTTCTTC | CASSRTGGNEQFF
TRBD1 | TRBJ1-2 | TRBV2 | - | TGTGCCAAGCAGGGGGCTAACTATGGCTACACCTTC | CAKQGANYGYTF
- | TRBJ1-4 | TRBV7-2 | - | TGTGCCAGCAGCCTGCGACGGGGGGAAAAACTGTTTTTT | CASSLRRGEKLFF
TRBD1 | TRBJ1-2 | TRBV28 | few | TGTGCCAGCAGACTACCCGGGACAGTCCTTTATCGCTACACCTTC | CASRLPGTVLYRYTF
- | TRBJ2-3 | TRBV27 | - | TGTGCCAGCAGTTTTTTGCGAGATACGCAGTATTTT | CASSFLRDTQYF
- | TRBJ1-4 | TRBV3-1/TRBV3-2 | - | TGTGCCAGCAGCCAAGGACTCGTAACTAATGAAAAACTGTTTTTT | CASSQGLVTNEKLFF
TRBD1 | TRBJ2-1 | TRBV5-6 | - | TGTGCCAGCAGTGACATCCAGGGGGCTTCCTACAATGAGCAGTTCTTC | CASSDIQGASYNEQFF
- | TRBJ2-6 | TRBV7-9 | - | TGTGCCAGCAGCATTTCGGGGACTGGGGCCAACGTCCTGACTTTC | CASSISGTGANVLTF
TRBD2 | TRBJ2-1 | TRBV11-3 | - | TGTGCCAGCAGTCGAAGGGGGACCGGGACTAGCGGGACAAATGAGCAGTTCTTC | CASSRRGTGTSGTNEQFF
TRBD2 | TRBJ2-3 | TRBV5-4 | - | TGTGCCAGCAGCTTGGATAGCGGGATGGATACGCAGTATTTT | CASSLDSGMDTQYF
TRBD2 | TRBJ2-1 | TRBV4-1 | few | TGCGCCAGCAGCCACCAAGCTAGCGGGAGCAGCAACAATGAGCAGTTCTTC | CASSHQASGSSNNEQFF
- | TRBJ2-2 | TRBV2 | - | TGTGCCAGCACAAGAGGGAACACCGGGGAGCTGTTTTTT | CASTRGNTGELFF
- | TRBJ1-2 | TRBV2 | - | TGTGCCAGCAGTCCAGGGAACTATGGCTACACCTTC | CASSPGNYGYTF
- | TRBJ1-1 | TRBV9 | - | TGTGCCAGCAGCGTAGGTCAATTCACTGAAGCTTTCTTT | CASSVGQFTEAFF
- | TRBJ2-7 | TRBV5-4 | few | TGTGCCAGCAGCGAAGGAGTAGACTTAACCTACGAGCAGTACTTC | CASSEGVDLTYEQYF
TRBD1 | TRBJ1-2 | TRBV7-8 | - | TGTGCCAGCAGCATCGGGACAGGGGGCGACTATGGCTACACCTTC | CASSIGTGGDYGYTF
TRBD2 | TRBJ2-7 | TRBV4-1 | - | TGCGCCAGCAGCCAAGAGGTACTAGCGGGAGGGAGCTCCTACGAGCAGTACTTC | CASSQEVLAGGSSYEQYF
TRBD2 | TRBJ2-3 | TRBV27 | few | TGTGCCAGCAGGGCCGGGACTAGCGGGAGTACGCAGTATTTT | CASRAGTSGSTQYF
- | TRBJ2-1 | TRBV7-6 | - | TGTGCCAGTCGGAGACTGGGCGGGACCGTGTACAATGAGCAGTTCTTC | CASRRLGGTVYNEQFF
- | TRBJ2-1 | TRBV4-2 | - | TGTGCCAGCAGCCAAGGAATGGGCCGGGGTCCCGAGTCACTGGCAGAATACAATGAGCAGTTCTTC | CASSQGMGRGPESLAEYNEQFF
- | TRBJ2-1 | TRBV18 | - | TGTGCCAGCTCAGCTGACAGGCAGGACAATGAGCAGTTCTTC | CASSADRQDNEQFF
- | TRBJ1-2 | TRBV28 | - | TGTGCCAGCAGTCCTACTCGGACAGACAACTATGGCTACACCTTC | CASSPTRTDNYGYTF
TRBD2 | TRBJ2-3 | TRBV3-1/TRBV3-2 | few | TGTGCCAGCAGCCAAGGTCCCCAGCGGGAAATAGATACGCAGTATTTT | CASSQGPQREIDTQYF
- | TRBJ2-1 | TRBV27 | - | TGTGCCAGCAGTTTATTTTTTGGTGGCAGGGGGGTCGATGAGCAGTTCTTC | CASSLFFGGRGVDEQFF
TRBD2 | TRBJ2-3 | TRBV11-2 | - | TGTGCCAGCAGCCCAAGACTAGCGGCCGGGGATACGCAGTATTTT | CASSPRLAAGDTQYF
- | TRBJ1-2 | TRBV3-1/TRBV3-2 | few | TGTGCCAGCAGCCAGGGGCGCAGCTATGGCTACACCTTC | CASSQGRSYGYTF
- | TRBJ1-3 | TRBV4-2 | - | TGTGCCAGCAGCCAAGATTCGTTCAGGGCGTCCGGAAACACCATATATTTT | CASSQDSFRASGNTIYF
- | TRBJ2-6 | TRBV28 | - | TGTGCCAGCAGTTCCAGGGTCTCTGGGGCCAACGTCCTGACTTTC | CASSSRVSGANVLTF
- | TRBJ2-3 | TRBV19 | - | TGTGCCAGTAGTATTGGGACGGGACTCCGCACAGATACGCAGTATTTT | CASSIGTGLRTDTQYF
TRBD1 | TRBJ2-1 | TRBV18 | - | TGTGCCAGCTCACCACCCGACAGGGGGGACAATGAGCAGTTCTTC | CASSPPDRGDNEQFF
TRBD1 | TRBJ1-6 | TRBV25-1 | few | TGTGCCACATCAGGGGGATTATGGTCACCCCTCCACTTT | CATSGGLWSPLHF
- | TRBJ1-2 | TRBV28 | - | TGTGCCAGCAGTCGGGCCCGCAGGGCTAACTATGGCTACACCTTC | CASSRARRANYGYTF
TRBD1 | TRBJ1-5 | TRBV28 | - | TGTGCCAGCAGTTTACGGGACAGTTCTTATAGCAATCAGCCCCAGCATTTT | CASSLRDSSYSNQPQHF
TRBD1 | TRBJ1-2 | TRBV2 | once | TGTGCCAGCAGTGACCGGGACAGGGAGGGTGGCTACACCTTC | CASSDRDREGGYTF
- | TRBJ1-2 | TRBV2 | - | TGTGCCAGCAGATCGAGACACAGTGGCTACACCTTC | CASRSRHSGYTF
- | TRBJ2-3 | TRBV4-1 | - | TGCGCCAGCAGCCCGTCCCCCACAGATACGCAGTATTTT | CASSPSPTDTQYF
TRBD1 | TRBJ1-1 | TRBV6-5 | - | TGTGCCACCCCCTACCGGGACAGGGGTGAAGCTTTCTTT | CATPYRDRGEAFF
- | TRBJ1-6 | TRBV3-1/TRBV3-2 | - | TGTGCCAGCAGCCAAGATCACCAGGGAGGGAATTCACCCCTCCACTTT | CASSQDHQGGNSPLHF
TRBD2 | TRBJ2-5 | TRBV5-1 | - | TGCGCCAGCAGCTTGGGTGGTAGCGGGAGAGAGACCCAGTACTTC | CASSLGGSGRETQYF
TRBD2 | TRBJ2-5 | TRBV7-8 | - | TGTGCCAGCTTTTCGGCGGGAGGGCGGTATGAGACCCAGTACTTC | CASFSAGGRYETQYF